What follows describes a single TCR beta chain. Every patient experienced relapse after autologous stem cell transplantation, and brentuximab vedotin exposure varied. Sequencing used immunoSEQ multiplex PCR; TCRdb keeps in-frame clones, though not all of them. The profile shows fewer than 15,000 clones, around 84% of them singletons. The CDR3 has 17 residues. V lost 1 base and J 0 bases, leaving 14 bases between the germline ends. CDR1 is SGHNT, CDR2 YENEEA, per germline. The entry originates in a study of PD-1 blockade in classical Hodgkin lymphoma. The source material was peripheral blood mononuclear cells (PBMCs), sampled at baseline. This sequence was found in a human donor with classical Hodgkin lymphoma. V usage is TRBV11-3 and J usage is TRBJ2-3; the D call may be TRBD1 or TRBD2 (5 bases each). Here the CDR3 DNA reads TGTGCCAGCAGCTTAGGGGGGTCACTCGGAAGCACAGATACGCAGTATTTT. Translating gives CASSLGGSLGSTDTQYF.